This T cell receptor beta chain was found in a study of immune evolution from preneoplasia to lung adenocarcinoma (dated by TCRdb to the early 2020s). Looking at the study overall: HLA loss of heterozygosity was seen in approximately 6.7%, 15% and 36% of AIS, MIA and ADC lesions, and in no AAH lesions. The study combined immune gene expression, TCR sequencing and multiplex immunofluorescence to profile immune contexture across lung adenocarcinoma precursors and invasive adenocarcinoma. Resected precursor lesions (AAH, AIS, MIA) and invasive adenocarcinomas were compared with paired morphologically normal lung tissue. Sample size was determined by specimen availability and not by a prior power calculation. The immune data were combined with whole exome sequencing and methylation data from the same cohort of nodules. In total, the cohort included some 54 patients with pulmonary nodules, all of whom underwent surgical resection. TCR sequencing data were obtained from about 50 patients. The study reported that 90 to 120 samples were used for TCR sequencing. POLYSOLVER was used to infer class I HLA alleles from exome data, and LOHHLA was used to detect allele-specific HLA loss. General conclusions and limits of the study: The highest clonality was observed in normal lung, whereas higher T cell density and diversity but lower clonality appeared to be present in later-stage lesions. Top T cell clone frequencies were highest in normal lung and appeared to decrease progressively from AAH through AIS, MIA and invasive adenocarcinoma. Compared with EGFR-mutant or double wild-type lesions, KRAS-mutant nodules had the highest T cell clonality. The findings were based on association rather than direct causation, and larger cohorts with long-term follow-up and longitudinal biopsies were deemed needed. Because all patients came from Japan and China, whether the findings apply to Western populations was uncertain.

Details on this clone: Its antigen is not yet known. Per-base qualities were not stored, and no clone one base away is much larger.

Between about 2014 and 2017, the patients underwent resection in either Japan or China. The histologic diagnosis of each case was independently confirmed on H&E slides by two lung cancer pathologists. To enrich premalignant or tumor cells for nucleic acid extraction, macro-dissection was performed after pathologic assessment. DNA was isolated from FFPE tissue using the AllPrep DNA/RNA FFPE Kit. TCR beta CDR3 regions were sequenced from DNA using the immunoSEQ hsTCRbeta Kit. For the original study's pipeline: TCR sequencing data were analysed with the ImmunoSEQ Analyzer. T cell clonality was defined as 1 minus Pielou's evenness, as computed on productive rearrangements. To measure T cell diversity, the inverse Simpson index was applied to productive templates. T cell density was defined as TCR beta template counts normalized to usable DNA, with usable DNA estimated by amplifying and sequencing housekeeping genes. Two-sided Kruskal-Wallis tests were used to compare TCR metrics between histologic stages. What TCRdb holds here is the immuneACCESS table cut down to in-frame rearrangements. Part of the clones is not present; checked against another copy, under half of the missing clones reflect an unresolved V gene, and the others are unexplained. V and J calls and clone size follow that table, whereas D and trimming were derived from the DNA. A total of about 2,700 clones appear in this sample, 70% to 85% of them only once. 2% to 2.5% of the sample is taken by the ten largest.

Via the germline V gene (reference sequence), CDR1 is LNHDA and CDR2 SQIVND. The CDR3 numbers 16 residues from cysteine through phenylalanine. Of the read, only the CDR3 DNA is kept; its 48 bases are in frame from base 1. A distance of 17 bases separates the germline ends of V and J, which lose 6 bases and 0 bases respectively. This receptor was taken from a person aged 65 to 79 with lung adenocarcinoma. The rearrangement joined TRBV19 to TRBJ1-1; TRBD1 is a possible D gene, resting on 5 matching bases. The specimen was FFPE atypical adenomatous hyperplasia tissue from the lung. The label giving this sample's cell subset or site can be read as: atypical adenomatous hyperplasia (AAH), lung preneoplasia. The CDR3 loop reads CASSPLRGSMNTEAFF. The sequence in DNA is TGTGCCAGTAGCCCGCTGAGGGGTTCCATGAACACTGAAGCTTTCTTT.